The rows below give T cell receptor beta chains drawn from one sample of a study of blood T cells in healthy people across ages. MiXCR, applied by TCRdb to the 5' RACE reads, yields one record per CDR3 protein. The repertoire consists of roughly 500,000 distinct CDR3 sequences, with approximately 30% occurring once and the leading ten covering around 18%. Sample: blood. The source of these receptors is a woman in her seventies in good health. Each CDR3 is given with its conserved first and last residue. A D gene is named only where the DNA matches it firmly.

d_gene	v_gene	j_gene	CDR3aa
.	TRBV7-2	TRBJ1-4	CASSKAPNEKLFF
TRBD1	TRBV4-3	TRBJ1-2	CASSRDRTNYGCTF
.	TRBV4-3	TRBJ2-1	CAGSQQHNNEQFF
.	TRBV11-2	TRBJ2-6	CASSLGHGGANVLTF
TRBD1	TRBV10-3	TRBJ1-5	CAIPPEQGGLGNQPQHF
.	TRBV18	TRBJ2-7	CASSPRSGQSYEQYF
.	TRBV4-3	TRBJ2-6	CASSQDFFSGANVLTF
TRBD2	TRBV27	TRBJ2-7	CASSLRKALAGPSYEQYF
.	TRBV6-5	TRBJ1-2	CASSTTVIYGYTF
TRBD2	TRBV20-1	TRBJ2-3	CSASPPTSGHTDTQYF
.	TRBV11-3	TRBJ2-5	CASSKRRYQETQYF
TRBD2	TRBV20-1	TRBJ2-7	CSARDLGLAGGPYEQYF
.	TRBV12-3/TRBV12-4	TRBJ1-1	CASSLEMNTEAFF
.	TRBV7-7	TRBJ2-5	CASTFLLAAGLETQYF